A selection of T cell receptor beta chains follows, all from one sample in a study of T cell changes during pregnancy in multiple sclerosis. Assay used: immunoSEQ multiplex PCR; TCRdb lists only in-frame clones, some missing. Of over 80,000 clones listed, 75% to 95% are singletons. The material was peripheral blood, obtained in the second trimester of pregnancy. The origin of the receptors is a female donor in good health, enrolled as a control in a pregnancy study. Each CDR3 is given with its conserved first and last residue. The D gene is left open where the match is weak. Expanded clones are given a class, and other clones once, few, many or no size at all.

d_call,j_call,v_call,clone_size,cdr3_aa,cdr3_nt
TRBD1,TRBJ2-7,TRBV19,once,CASSISGGEQYF,TGTGCCAGTAGTATTTCAGGGGGCGAGCAGTACTTC
TRBD1,TRBJ1-6,TRBV14,-,CASSPGQGYNSPLHF,TGTGCCAGCAGCCCGGGACAGGGGTATAATTCACCCCTCCACTTT
-,TRBJ1-5,TRBV4-1,once,CASSPETGRYQPQHF,TGCGCCAGCAGCCCGGAAACGGGGAGATATCAGCCCCAGCATTTT
-,TRBJ1-1,TRBV6-5,-,CASSSTDMEAFF,TGTGCCAGCAGTTCCACGGACATGGAAGCTTTCTTT
-,TRBJ1-2,TRBV6-6,-,CASSYSTGTGIGYTF,TGTGCCAGCAGTTACTCGACCGGTACAGGGATCGGCTACACCTTC
-,TRBJ2-7,TRBV7-2,few,CASSLALAGSNEQYF,TGTGCCAGCAGCTTAGCGCTGGCGGGGTCTAACGAGCAGTACTTC
-,TRBJ1-1,TRBV7-2,few,CASSSGPQGGEAFF,TGTGCCAGCAGCTCCGGGCCACAGGGCGGGGAAGCTTTCTTT
-,TRBJ2-1,TRBV6-1,-,CASSEYRSYNEQFF,TGTGCCAGCAGTGAATACAGATCCTACAATGAGCAGTTCTTC
TRBD2,TRBJ2-3,TRBV5-1,-,CASSAPSGSTTDTQYF,TGCGCCAGCAGCGCCCCGAGCGGGAGTACCACAGATACGCAGTATTTT
-,TRBJ2-5,TRBV19,-,CASSITGGGQGGETQYF,TGTGCCAGTAGTATAACGGGAGGCGGACAGGGAGGAGAGACCCAGTACTTC
TRBD2,TRBJ2-1,TRBV9,-,CASSVDGGAYNEQFF,TGTGCCAGCAGCGTAGACGGGGGGGCCTACAATGAGCAGTTCTTC
TRBD1,TRBJ1-1,TRBV19,-,CASRSRQGSRYTEAFF,TGTGCCAGTAGGAGTCGACAGGGGAGTAGATACACTGAAGCTTTCTTT
TRBD2,TRBJ2-7,TRBV2,-,CASSVLLAGKNYEQYF,TGTGCCAGCAGTGTACTGCTAGCGGGGAAAAACTACGAGCAGTACTTC
TRBD2,TRBJ2-5,TRBV5-8,-,CASSLFSGGDGETQYF,TGTGCCAGCAGCTTATTTAGCGGGGGTGATGGAGAGACCCAGTACTTC
TRBD2,TRBJ2-7,TRBV4-1,-,CASSQEGTSGVWEQYF,TGCGCCAGCAGCCAAGAGGGGACTAGCGGGGTTTGGGAGCAGTACTTC
-,TRBJ1-6,TRBV2,-,CASEGSSPLHF,TGTGCCAGCGAAGGGAGTTCACCCCTCCACTTT
-,TRBJ2-1,TRBV27,-,CASSPPTGRNEQFF,TGTGCCAGCAGTCCCCCAACAGGGCGCAATGAGCAGTTCTTC
-,TRBJ1-3,TRBV18,once,CASSPVAGHRSSGNTIYF,TGTGCCAGCTCACCGGTGGCAGGGCACAGATCCTCTGGAAACACCATATATTTT
-,TRBJ2-1,TRBV18,-,CASSPPKAAGRNEQFF,TGTGCCAGCTCACCTCCGAAGGCGGCGGGGCGCAATGAGCAGTTCTTC
TRBD1,TRBJ1-3,TRBV11-2,-,CASSITGAGNTIYF,TGTGCCAGCAGCATTACAGGGGCTGGAAACACCATATATTTT
TRBD2,TRBJ2-1,TRBV2,-,CASSASGGGGYNEQFF,TGTGCCAGCAGTGCCTCGGGAGGGGGGGGCTACAATGAGCAGTTCTTC
TRBD2,TRBJ2-7,TRBV6-1,-,CASSELAGGTYEQYF,TGTGCCAGCAGTGAACTAGCGGGAGGGACCTACGAGCAGTACTTC
-,TRBJ1-2,TRBV5-4,-,CASSSIYCGYTF,TGTGCCAGCAGCTCCATCTACTGTGGCTACACCTTC
-,TRBJ1-5,TRBV6-1,-,CASSGPNSNQPQHF,TGTGCCAGCAGTGGTCCCAATAGCAATCAGCCCCAGCATTTT
-,TRBJ2-5,TRBV7-8,-,CASSLALLVETQYF,TGTGCCAGCAGCTTAGCGCTACTCGTAGAGACCCAGTACTTC
-,TRBJ1-5,TRBV6-6,-,CASSYQTDNQPQHF,TGTGCCAGCAGTTACCAGACTGACAATCAGCCCCAGCATTTT
TRBD2,TRBJ2-3,TRBV9,-,CASSARTSSADTQYF,TGTGCCAGCAGCGCCAGGACTAGCAGTGCAGATACGCAGTATTTT
TRBD2,TRBJ2-2,TRBV2,-,CASSPRTRTSGDTGELFF,TGTGCCAGCAGTCCCCGAACCAGGACTAGCGGAGACACCGGGGAGCTGTTTTTT
TRBD1,TRBJ1-5,TRBV5-6,-,CASSLLAGGPKTQHF,TGTGCCAGCAGCTTGCTGGCAGGGGGCCCAAAAACCCAGCATTTT
TRBD1,TRBJ1-2,TRBV19,few,CASQEQGARSRGYTF,TGTGCCAGCCAGGAACAGGGGGCGCGGTCGAGAGGCTACACCTTC
-,TRBJ2-1,TRBV11-2,few,CASSPLSGKHYNEQFF,TGTGCCAGCAGTCCGCTGTCGGGAAAACATTACAATGAGCAGTTCTTC
-,TRBJ2-7,TRBV18,-,CASSPSGAGGEQYF,TGTGCCAGCTCACCTTCAGGGGCCGGAGGCGAGCAGTACTTC
TRBD1,TRBJ1-2,TRBV13,-,CASSTGQGLYGYTF,TGTGCCAGCAGCACGGGACAGGGCCTCTATGGCTACACCTTC
-,TRBJ1-5,TRBV5-8,-,CASSLDRTVGKPQHF,TGTGCCAGCAGCTTGGATAGGACAGTTGGTAAGCCCCAGCATTTT
-,TRBJ1-5,TRBV19,-,CASGDTNQPQHF,TGTGCCAGTGGGGACACAAATCAGCCCCAGCATTTT
-,TRBJ1-6,TRBV29-1,-,CSVAGDLNSPLHF,TGCAGCGTCGCAGGGGACCTTAATTCACCCCTCCACTTT
-,TRBJ2-1,TRBV27,-,CASSSTGSALSDEQFF,TGTGCCAGCAGTTCGACAGGAAGCGCCCTTTCCGATGAGCAGTTCTTC
-,TRBJ2-5,TRBV25-1,-,CASTRYPEETQYF,TGTGCCAGCACCCGATACCCAGAAGAGACCCAGTACTTC
-,TRBJ2-5,TRBV7-9,-,CASSSVRGGETQYF,TGTGCCAGCAGTTCCGTAAGGGGGGGGGAGACCCAGTACTTC
TRBD1,TRBJ1-2,TRBV5-1,-,CASSMGTGVINYGYTF,TGCGCCAGCAGTATGGGGACAGGGGTGATTAACTATGGCTACACCTTC
TRBD2,TRBJ2-7,TRBV19,-,CASSRLAGGATYEQYF,TGTGCCAGTAGTAGGCTAGCGGGAGGAGCTACCTACGAGCAGTACTTC
-,TRBJ2-7,TRBV5-1,-,CASSFEEGKQYF,TGCGCCAGCAGCTTTGAGGAGGGGAAGCAGTACTTC
-,TRBJ1-1,TRBV19,-,CASSISSGAFF,TGTGCCAGTAGTATTTCGTCGGGAGCTTTCTTT
-,TRBJ1-1,TRBV10-1,-,CASSESGNRVSFF,TGCGCCAGCAGTGAGTCGGGAAACAGGGTTTCGTTCTTT
-,TRBJ2-7,TRBV18,-,CASSRGSPYEQYF,TGTGCCAGCTCCCGGGGAAGTCCCTACGAGCAGTACTTC
-,TRBJ1-2,TRBV28,-,CASSLKGGNGYTF,TGTGCCAGCAGTTTGAAAGGGGGAAATGGCTACACCTTC
-,TRBJ2-5,TRBV6-5,once,CASSRGTVRQETQYF,TGTGCCAGCAGCCGGGGGACAGTACGACAAGAGACCCAGTACTTC
-,TRBJ1-1,TRBV5-5,few,CASSLRVNPEAFF,TGTGCCAGCAGCTTGCGGGTGAACCCTGAAGCTTTCTTT
-,TRBJ2-1,TRBV7-2,-,CASSLELANEQFF,TGTGCCAGCAGCTTAGAACTAGCCAATGAGCAGTTCTTC
-,TRBJ2-5,TRBV25-1,-,CASSEGQQIQETQYF,TGTGCCAGCAGTGAGGGACAACAGATCCAAGAGACCCAGTACTTC
-,TRBJ1-6,TRBV7-7,-,CASSESGYNSPLHF,TGTGCTAGCAGCGAATCGGGGTATAATTCACCCCTCCACTTT
-,TRBJ1-2,TRBV2,-,CASSDRYRANVDYGYTF,TGTGCCAGCAGTGATAGGTACAGGGCTAACGTGGACTATGGCTACACCTTC
TRBD1,TRBJ2-5,TRBV7-9,few,CASSLGGQLQETQYF,TGTGCCAGCAGCTTAGGGGGACAGCTCCAAGAGACCCAGTACTTC
-,TRBJ2-2,TRBV9,-,CASSAITGAGELFF,TGTGCCAGCAGCGCTATTACAGGTGCCGGGGAGCTGTTTTTT
-,TRBJ2-7,TRBV28,-,CASRQGNYEQYF,TGTGCCAGCAGACAGGGTAACTACGAGCAGTACTTC